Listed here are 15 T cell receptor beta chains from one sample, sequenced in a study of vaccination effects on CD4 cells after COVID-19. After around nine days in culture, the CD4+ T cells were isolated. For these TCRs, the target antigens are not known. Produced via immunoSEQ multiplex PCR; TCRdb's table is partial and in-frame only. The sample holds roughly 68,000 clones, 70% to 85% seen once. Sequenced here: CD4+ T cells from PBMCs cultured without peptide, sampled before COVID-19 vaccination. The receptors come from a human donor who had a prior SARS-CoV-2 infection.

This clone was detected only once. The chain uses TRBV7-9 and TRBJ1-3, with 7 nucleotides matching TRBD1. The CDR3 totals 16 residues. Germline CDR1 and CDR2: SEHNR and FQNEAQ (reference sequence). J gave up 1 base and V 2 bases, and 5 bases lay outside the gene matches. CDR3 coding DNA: TGTGCCAGCAGCTTATCACCAGGGGGTTCTGGAAACACCATATATTTT. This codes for CASSLSPGGSGNTIYF.

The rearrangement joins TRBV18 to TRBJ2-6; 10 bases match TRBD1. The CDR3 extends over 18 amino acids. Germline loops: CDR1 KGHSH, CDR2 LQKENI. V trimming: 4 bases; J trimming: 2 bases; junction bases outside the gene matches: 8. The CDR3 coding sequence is TGTGCCAGCTCACGTAACCGGGACAGGGGTGCTGGGGCCAACGTCCTGACTTTC. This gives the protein CASSRNRDRGAGANVLTF.

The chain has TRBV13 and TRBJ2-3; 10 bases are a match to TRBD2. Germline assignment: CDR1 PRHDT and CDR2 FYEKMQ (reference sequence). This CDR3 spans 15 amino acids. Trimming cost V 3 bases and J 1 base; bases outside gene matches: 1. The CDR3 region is CASSFSGRGTDTQYF. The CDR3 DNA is TGTGCCAGCAGCTTCAGCGGGAGGGGCACAGATACGCAGTATTTT.

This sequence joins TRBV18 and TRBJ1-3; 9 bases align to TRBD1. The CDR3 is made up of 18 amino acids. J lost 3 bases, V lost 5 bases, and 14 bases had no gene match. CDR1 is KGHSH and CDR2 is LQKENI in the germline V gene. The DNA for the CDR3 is TGTGCCAGCTCAGTCCTGGGGCCGGGACAGGGCGATGGAAACACCATATATTTT. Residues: CASSVLGPGQGDGNTIYF.

CDR3 DNA sequence: TGTGCCAGCTCACCCCGACAGGGGGCAATCTCTGGAAACACCATATATTTT. This encodes CASSPRQGAISGNTIYF. The rearrangement links TRBV18 to TRBJ1-3; 10 nucleotides match TRBD1. The CDR3 sequence is 17 residues long. With V trimmed by 3 bases and J by 0 bases, 5 bases remained unmatched. Germline CDR1 is KGHSH and CDR2 is LQKENI.

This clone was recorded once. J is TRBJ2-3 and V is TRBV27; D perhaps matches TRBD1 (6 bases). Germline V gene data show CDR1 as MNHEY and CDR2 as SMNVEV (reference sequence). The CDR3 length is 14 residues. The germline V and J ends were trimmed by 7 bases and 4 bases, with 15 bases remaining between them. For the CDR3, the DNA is TGTGCCAGCAAGGGGGTCCTAGCCTCAGATACGCAGTATTTT. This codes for CASKGVLASDTQYF.

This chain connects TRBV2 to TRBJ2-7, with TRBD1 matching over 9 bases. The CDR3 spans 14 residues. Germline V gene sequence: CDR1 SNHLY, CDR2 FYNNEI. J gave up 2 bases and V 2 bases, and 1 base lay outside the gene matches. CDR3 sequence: CASSERQGAYEQYF. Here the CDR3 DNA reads TGTGCCAGCAGTGAACGACAGGGGGCCTACGAGCAGTACTTC.

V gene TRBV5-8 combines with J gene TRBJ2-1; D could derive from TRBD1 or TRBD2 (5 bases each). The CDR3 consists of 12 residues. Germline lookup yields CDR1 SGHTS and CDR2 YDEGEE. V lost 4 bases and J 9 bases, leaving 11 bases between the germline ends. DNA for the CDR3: TGTGCCAGCAGCCGGGACCCCGCTGAGCAGTTCTTC. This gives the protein CASSRDPAEQFF. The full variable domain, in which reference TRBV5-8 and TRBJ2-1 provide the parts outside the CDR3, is EAGVTQSPTHLIKTRGQQATLRCSPISGHTSVYWYQQALGLGLQFLLWYDEGEERNRGNFPPRFSGRQFPNYSSELNVNALELEDSALYLCASSRDPAEQFFGPGTRLTVL.

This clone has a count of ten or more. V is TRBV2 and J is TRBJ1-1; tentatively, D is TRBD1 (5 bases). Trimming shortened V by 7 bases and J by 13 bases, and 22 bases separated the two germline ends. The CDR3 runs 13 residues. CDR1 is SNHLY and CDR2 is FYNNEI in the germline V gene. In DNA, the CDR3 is TGTGCCAGCACCATAGCCCCTAGGACGGGGGTTTTCTTT. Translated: CASTIAPRTGVFF.

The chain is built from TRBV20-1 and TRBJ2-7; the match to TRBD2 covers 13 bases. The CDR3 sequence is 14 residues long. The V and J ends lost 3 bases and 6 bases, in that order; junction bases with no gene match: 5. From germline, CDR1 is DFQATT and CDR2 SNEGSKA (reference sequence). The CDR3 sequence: CSASRTSGSGEQYF. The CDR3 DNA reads TGCAGTGCTAGTCGGACTAGCGGGAGCGGCGAGCAGTACTTC.

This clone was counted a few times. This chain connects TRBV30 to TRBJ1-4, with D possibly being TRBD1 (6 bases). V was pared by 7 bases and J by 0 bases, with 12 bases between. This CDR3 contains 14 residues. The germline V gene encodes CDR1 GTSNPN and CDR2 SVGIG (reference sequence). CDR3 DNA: TGTGCCTCACAACAGGGCACAACTAATGAAAAACTGTTTTTT. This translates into CASQQGTTNEKLFF.

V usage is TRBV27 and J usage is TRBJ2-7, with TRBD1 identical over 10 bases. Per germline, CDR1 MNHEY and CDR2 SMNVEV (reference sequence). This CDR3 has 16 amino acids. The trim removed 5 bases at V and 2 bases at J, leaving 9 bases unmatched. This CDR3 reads CASSPTGTGATYEQYF. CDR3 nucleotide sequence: TGTGCCAGCAGTCCTACCGGGACAGGGGCCACCTACGAGCAGTACTTC.

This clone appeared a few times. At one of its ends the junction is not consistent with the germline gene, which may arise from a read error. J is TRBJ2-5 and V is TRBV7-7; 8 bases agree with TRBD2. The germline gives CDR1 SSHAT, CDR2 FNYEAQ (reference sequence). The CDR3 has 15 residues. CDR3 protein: CASTIGGGGMETQYF. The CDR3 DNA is TGTGCGAGCACGATCGGTGGCGGGGGGATGGAGACCCAGTACTTC.

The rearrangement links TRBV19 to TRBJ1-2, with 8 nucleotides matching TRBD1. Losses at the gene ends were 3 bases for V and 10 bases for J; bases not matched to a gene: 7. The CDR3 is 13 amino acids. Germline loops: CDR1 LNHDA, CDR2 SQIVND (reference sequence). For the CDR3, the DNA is TGTGCCAGTAGTATGCGTGACAGGGGATCCTACACCTTC. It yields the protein CASSMRDRGSYTF.

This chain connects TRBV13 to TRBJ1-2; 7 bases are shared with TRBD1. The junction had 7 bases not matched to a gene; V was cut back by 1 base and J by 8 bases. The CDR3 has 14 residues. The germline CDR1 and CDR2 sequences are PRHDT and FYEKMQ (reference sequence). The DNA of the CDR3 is TGTGCCAGCAGCTTAGTTGCGACAGGGAGCGGCTACACCTTC. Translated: CASSLVATGSGYTF.